This T cell receptor beta chain stems from a study of lymphopenia after photon versus proton radiotherapy. General study findings and limits: Post-nadir TCR diversity decline inversely tracked overall survival among those who died. Only patients who died were analyzed for survival; proton advantage is unproven. Photon-treated patients lost naive T cells and TCR diversity; proton-treated stayed stable. Oligoclonal CD8+ Temra expansion after nadir drove photon patients' diversity drop.

Comments on this clone: Its specificity is not known. A junction boundary mismatches the germline segment, possibly from a read error.

The data were produced by immunoSEQ multiplex PCR, yet TCRdb's version contains in-frame clones alone and is incomplete. Among 7,100 or so clones listed, 80% to 90% were seen once. This CDR3 contains 16 residues. Germline V lookup: CDR1 SGDLS, CDR2 YYNGEE. The chain carries TRBV9 and TRBJ2-7, with D maybe TRBD2 (6 bases). The source material was peripheral blood, sampled from a patient treated with photon-based radiotherapy. The source is a woman in her seventies with pancreatic cancer. The CDR3 coding sequence is TGTGCCAGCAGCATCGCGGTCTCCGGGACTGGGGATTTCCCGTTCTTC. This encodes CASSIAVSGTGDFPFF.